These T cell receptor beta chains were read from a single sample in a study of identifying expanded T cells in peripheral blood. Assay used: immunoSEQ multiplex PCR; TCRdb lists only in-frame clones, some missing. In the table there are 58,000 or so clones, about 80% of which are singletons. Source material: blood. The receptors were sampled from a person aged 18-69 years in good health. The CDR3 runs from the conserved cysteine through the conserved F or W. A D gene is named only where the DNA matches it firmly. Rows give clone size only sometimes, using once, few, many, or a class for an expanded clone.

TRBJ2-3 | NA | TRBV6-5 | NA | TGTGCCAGCAGTTACGGGGGCACAGATACGCAGTATTTT | CASSYGGTDTQYF
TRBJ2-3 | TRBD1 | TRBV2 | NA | TGTGCCAGCAGTGTGGGACAGGGGGTCGGAGATACGCAGTATTTT | CASSVGQGVGDTQYF
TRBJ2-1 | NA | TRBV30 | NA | TGTGCCTGGAGTGTACCCAGCTACAATGAGCAGTTCTTC | CAWSVPSYNEQFF
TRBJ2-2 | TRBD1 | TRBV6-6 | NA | TGTGCCAGCAGTACCTCAGGGGGCGGCACCGGGGAGCTGTTTTTT | CASSTSGGGTGELFF
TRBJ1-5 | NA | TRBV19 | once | TGTGCCATCTCCAAGGGGGGAGGCAATCAGCCCCAGCATTTT | CAISKGGGNQPQHF
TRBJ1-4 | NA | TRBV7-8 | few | TGTGCCAGCAGCCCTCGGGACACCTCTCGAGGCGAAAAACTGTTTTTT | CASSPRDTSRGEKLFF
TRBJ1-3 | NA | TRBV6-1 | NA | TGTGCCAGCAGTGACGCCCGGGGACGGACCTCCTCTGGAAACACCATATATTTT | CASSDARGRTSSGNTIYF
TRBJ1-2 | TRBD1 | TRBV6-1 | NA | TGTGCCAGCAGTGAACTGGGACAGGGGGCTTTTGGCTACACCTTC | CASSELGQGAFGYTF
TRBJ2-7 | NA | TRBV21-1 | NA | TGTAATGCGAGACAGGGGATGGGGGAGCAGTACTTC | CNARQGMGEQYF
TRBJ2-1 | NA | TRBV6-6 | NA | TGTGCCAGCAGTTACTATGGCAATGAGCAGTTCTTC | CASSYYGNEQFF
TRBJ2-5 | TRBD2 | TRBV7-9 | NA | TGTGCCAGCAGCTTAGCACGACTAGCGGGCCAAGAGACCCAGTACTTC | CASSLARLAGQETQYF
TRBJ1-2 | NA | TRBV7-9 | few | TGTGCCAGCAGCTTAGAAGCAGGAGCTAACTATGGCTACACCTTC | CASSLEAGANYGYTF
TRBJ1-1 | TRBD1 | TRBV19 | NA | TGTGCCAGTAGTTTGGACAGGGGCACTGAAGCTTTCTTT | CASSLDRGTEAFF
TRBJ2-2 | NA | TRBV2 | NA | TGTGCCAGCAGTGAACGAACTCAGAACACCGGGGAGCTGTTTTTT | CASSERTQNTGELFF
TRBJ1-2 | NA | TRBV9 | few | TGTGCCAGCAGCGTAGAGGGGCAGAACTATGGCTACACCTTC | CASSVEGQNYGYTF
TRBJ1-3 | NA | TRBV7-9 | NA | TGTGCCAGCAGCTTAGATCCCAGGTCTAGGGTCCCTGGAAACACCATATATTTT | CASSLDPRSRVPGNTIYF
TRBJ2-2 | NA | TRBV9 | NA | TGTGCCAGCAGTGGAAGACCGGGACTCGGGGAGCTGTTTTTT | CASSGRPGLGELFF
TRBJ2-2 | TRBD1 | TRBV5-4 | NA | TGTGCCAGCAGCCCGGGACAGAGACATACTGGGGAGCTGTTTTTT | CASSPGQRHTGELFF
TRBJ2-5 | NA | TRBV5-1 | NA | TGCGCCAGCAGCTTGGCCTCAATGGGAGAGACCCAGTACTTC | CASSLASMGETQYF
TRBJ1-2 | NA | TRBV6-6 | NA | TGTGCCAGCAGGGATCCTTATGGCTACACCTTC | CASRDPYGYTF
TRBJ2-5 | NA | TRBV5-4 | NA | TGTGCCAGCAGTAAGCCAGGGGGGAAGTACCAAGAGACCCAGTACTTC | CASSKPGGKYQETQYF
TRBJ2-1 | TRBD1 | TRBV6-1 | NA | TGTGCCAGCAGTGACGACAGGGTATTGTTTGACAATGAGCAGTTCTTC | CASSDDRVLFDNEQFF
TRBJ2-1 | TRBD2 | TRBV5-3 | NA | TGTGCCAGAAGCTCCCAGCGGGAGGGGGGCAATGAGCAGTTCTTC | CARSSQREGGNEQFF
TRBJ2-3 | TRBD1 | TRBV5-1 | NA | TGCGCCAGCAGCTTGGACAGGGGGCGAGATACGCAGTATTTT | CASSLDRGRDTQYF
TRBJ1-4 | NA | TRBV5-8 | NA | TGTGCCAGCAGCTCGTTGACACGATTAGAAAAACTGTTTTTT | CASSSLTRLEKLFF
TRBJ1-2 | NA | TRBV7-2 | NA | TGTGCCAGCAGCTTAGGCCTTCCAGGGAGATATGGCTACACCTTC | CASSLGLPGRYGYTF
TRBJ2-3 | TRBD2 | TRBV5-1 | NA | TGCGCCAGCAGCTTGGAACCAGCGGGAGGGCCGACAGATACGCAGTATTTT | CASSLEPAGGPTDTQYF
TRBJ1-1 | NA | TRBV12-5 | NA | TGTGCTAGTGGTTTGTTGAGGGTATATGGCACTGAAGCTTTCTTT | CASGLLRVYGTEAFF
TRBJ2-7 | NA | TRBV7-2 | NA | TGTGCCAGCAGCTACCACGTAGTGGCCGCCTACGAGCAGTACTTC | CASSYHVVAAYEQYF
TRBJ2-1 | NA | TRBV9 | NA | TGTGCCAGCAGCGTAGCTTATGGGTACGGCGAGCAGTTCTTC | CASSVAYGYGEQFF
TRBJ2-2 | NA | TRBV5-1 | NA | TGCGCCAGCAGCTTGGCCGGGACTCCTAACACCGGGGAGCTGTTTTTT | CASSLAGTPNTGELFF
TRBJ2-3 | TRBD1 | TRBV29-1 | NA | TGCAGCGCCTACAGGGGGGACACAGATACGCAGTATTTT | CSAYRGDTDTQYF
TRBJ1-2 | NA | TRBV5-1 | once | TGCGCCAGCAGCGATTGGACGGAGCGATATGGCTACACCTTC | CASSDWTERYGYTF
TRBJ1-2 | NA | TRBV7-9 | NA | TGTGCCAGCAGCTTCCAGGGCGGGAATGGCTACACCTTC | CASSFQGGNGYTF
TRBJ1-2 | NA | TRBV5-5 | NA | TGTGCCAGCAGCCCGACAGACGGGGCGGGCGGCTACACCTTC | CASSPTDGAGGYTF
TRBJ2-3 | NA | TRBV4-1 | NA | TGCGCCAGCAGCCAAAAATTCCCTAGCACAGATACGCAGTATTTT | CASSQKFPSTDTQYF
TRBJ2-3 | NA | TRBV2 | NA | TGTGCCAGCACCGAAGGGGCCCCACGCCCAGATACGCAGTATTTT | CASTEGAPRPDTQYF
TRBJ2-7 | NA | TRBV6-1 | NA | TGTGCCAGCAGAGCGGACTTGAGCTCCTACGAGCAGTACTTC | CASRADLSSYEQYF
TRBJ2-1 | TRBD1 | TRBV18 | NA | TGTGCCAGCTCACCTTCAGGGGGCAGTTCCTACAATGAGCAGTTCTTC | CASSPSGGSSYNEQFF
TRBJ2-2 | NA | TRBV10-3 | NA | TGTGCCATCAGTGAAATCGAGGCCCTGACGAACACCGGGGAGCTGTTTTTT | CAISEIEALTNTGELFF
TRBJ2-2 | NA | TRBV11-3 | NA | TGTGCCAGCAGCCCTTGGACATCGAATGGGGAGCTGTTTTTT | CASSPWTSNGELFF
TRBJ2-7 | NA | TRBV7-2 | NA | TGTGCCAGCAGCTTAGGGAGCCGTCCCTACGAGCAGTACTTC | CASSLGSRPYEQYF